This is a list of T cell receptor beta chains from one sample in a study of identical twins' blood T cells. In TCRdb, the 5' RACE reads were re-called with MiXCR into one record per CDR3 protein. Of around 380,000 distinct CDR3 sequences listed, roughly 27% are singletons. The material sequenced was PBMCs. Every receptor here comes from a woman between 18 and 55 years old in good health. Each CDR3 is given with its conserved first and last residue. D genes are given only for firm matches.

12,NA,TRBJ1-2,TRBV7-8,CASSVRDYGYTF
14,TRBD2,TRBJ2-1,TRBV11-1,CASSRTGGSNEQFF
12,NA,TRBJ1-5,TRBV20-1,CSARDRVQPQHF
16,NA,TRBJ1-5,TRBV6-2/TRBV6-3,CASTDWGAGGNQPQHF
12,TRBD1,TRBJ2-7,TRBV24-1,CAMGQGTYEQYF
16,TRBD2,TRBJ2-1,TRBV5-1,CASSFTNGGADNEQFF
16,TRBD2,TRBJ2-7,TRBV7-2,CASSFLAGGASYEQYF
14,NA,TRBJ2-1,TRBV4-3,CASSQAHGRDEQFF
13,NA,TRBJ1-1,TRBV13,CASSPGFDAEAFF
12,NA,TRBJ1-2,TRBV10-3,CAIRPDSTDYTF
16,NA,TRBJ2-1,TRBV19,CASSIGPLKSYNEQFF
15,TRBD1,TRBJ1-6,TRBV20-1,CSVGNLGQDYSPLHF
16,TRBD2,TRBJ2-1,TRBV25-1,CASRSPSGTLNNEQFF
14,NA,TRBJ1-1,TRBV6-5,CASSTTLTGAEAFF
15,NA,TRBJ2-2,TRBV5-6,CASSFMQGGTGELFF
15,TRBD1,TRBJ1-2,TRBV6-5,CASSYSFTGGYGYTF
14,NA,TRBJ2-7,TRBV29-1,CSVGRAEANYEQYF
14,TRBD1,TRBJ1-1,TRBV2,CASMTGEVNTEAFF
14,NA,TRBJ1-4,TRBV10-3,CAISEKGVDEKLFF
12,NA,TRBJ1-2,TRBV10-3,CATGGTFYGYTF
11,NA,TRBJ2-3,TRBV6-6,CAVGPTDTQYF
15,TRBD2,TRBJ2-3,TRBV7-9,CVSNLAGWGTDTQYF
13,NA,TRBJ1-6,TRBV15,CATSRDSISPLHF
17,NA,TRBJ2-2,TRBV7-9,CASSPQTGFDFPGELFF
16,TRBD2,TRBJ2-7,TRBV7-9,CASSLGSGGTSYEQYF
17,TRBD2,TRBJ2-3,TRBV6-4,CASSESPSSGATDTQYF
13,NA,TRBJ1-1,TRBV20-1,CSASKVGEAEAFF
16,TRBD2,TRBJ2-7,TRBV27,CASSFSSGRDSYEQYF